Shown below are 26 T cell receptor beta chains from a single sample sequenced in a study of T-cell reconstitution after alpha-beta-depleted transplantation in children. The authors prepared the TCRbeta library with unique molecular identifiers. From the PCR reads, TCRdb called clonotypes with MiXCR, one entry per CDR3 protein. The sample shows 440,000 or so distinct CDR3 sequences, roughly 44% of them seen only once. This specimen consisted of PBMCs, obtained before TCRalphabeta/CD19-depleted stem cell transplant. These TCRs come from a girl aged 2 to 10 with aplastic anemia, due to receive a stem cell transplant.

This clonotype was seen a single time. This chain uses TRBV7-9 with TRBJ1-2; 7 nucleotides agree with TRBD1. The CDR3 totals 13 residues. CDR1 and CDR2 from the germline V gene are SEHNR and FQNEAQ (reference sequence). The ends lost 5 bases at V and 6 bases at J; junction bases unmatched: 6. The CDR3 nucleotides read TGTGCCAGCAGCCGGACAACAGGGGATGGCTACACCTTC. Translating gives CASSRTTGDGYTF.

The chain uses TRBV15 and TRBJ2-1; 7 bases line up with TRBD1. The CDR3 runs 13 residues. Trimming took 5 bases from V and 9 from J; bases not matched to a gene: 7. Germline V lookup: CDR1 LNHNV, CDR2 YYDKDF (reference sequence). CDR3 loop: CATSFGTVGEQFF. The CDR3 coding sequence is TGTGCCACCAGCTTCGGGACAGTCGGTGAGCAGTTCTTC.

This clonotype was detected a few times. The V gene is TRBV20-1, the J gene TRBJ1-1; D is unresolved. The CDR3 is 15 amino acids. Trimming took 2 bases from V and 6 from J, leaving 19 bases between them. Per germline, CDR1 DFQATT and CDR2 SNEGSKA (reference sequence). CDR3 residues: CSARPRAGPGSEAFF. The CDR3 DNA reads TGCAGTGCTAGACCAAGGGCCGGGCCGGGATCTGAAGCTTTCTTT.

The chain combines TRBV20-1 with TRBJ2-3, with TRBD2 matching 9 bases. Germline loops: CDR1 DFQATT, CDR2 SNEGSKA (reference sequence). J gave up 2 bases and V 3 bases, and 6 bases lay outside the gene matches. The CDR3 length is 15 residues. The DNA of the CDR3 is TGCAGTGCTAGCCGACTAGCGGATTTCACAGATACGCAGTATTTT. Its translation is CSASRLADFTDTQYF.

The chain carries TRBV29-1 and TRBJ2-7; a possible D gene is TRBD2 (6 bases). This CDR3 region has 12 residues. The germline V and J ends were trimmed by 2 bases and 6 bases, with 11 bases remaining between them. The germline gives CDR1 SQVTM, CDR2 ANQGSEA. The DNA for the CDR3 is TGCAGCGTTGAACCAGTTAGCGGCGAGCAGTACTTC. It specifies CSVEPVSGEQYF.

The V gene is TRBV29-1, the J gene TRBJ2-6; D ambiguous. The V gene's germline CDR1 is SQVTM and CDR2 ANQGSEA. This CDR3 has 13 amino acids. Trimming pared 5 bases from V and 0 bases from J, leaving 5 bases between. The CDR3 DNA reads TGCAGCGTTATATTCTCTGGGGCCAACGTCCTGACTTTC. Amino acid sequence: CSVIFSGANVLTF.

This clonotype was counted at least ten times. The genes are TRBV19 and TRBJ2-3, with 10 nucleotides matching TRBD2. Germline V gene lookup returns CDR1 LNHDA and CDR2 SQIVND (reference sequence). With V trimmed by 6 bases and J by 0 bases, 6 bases remained unmatched. The CDR3 is 16 amino acids. The CDR3 DNA sequence: TGTGCCAGTAGCCGAACTAGCGGGGCTAGCACAGATACGCAGTATTTT. Translating gives CASSRTSGASTDTQYF.

The chain has TRBV10-2 and TRBJ2-7; D uncertain. The CDR3 sequence is 11 residues long. The germline CDR1 and CDR2 sequences are WSHSY and SAAADI. The V and J ends lost 2 bases and 5 bases respectively, with 4 bases between them. This CDR3 is CASSEGNEQYF. DNA of the CDR3: TGCGCCAGCAGTGAGGGTAACGAGCAGTACTTC.

This clonotype was detected many times. This chain uses TRBV11-3 with TRBJ2-3; 8 positions agree with TRBD2. J lost 7 bases, V lost 0 bases, and 6 bases had no gene match. Germline CDR1 is SGHNT and CDR2 is YENEEA. The CDR3 consists of 15 residues. In nucleotides, the CDR3 is TGTGCCAGCAGCTTAGAAGCGGGGGCGTCCTATACGCAGTATTTT. This codes for CASSLEAGASYTQYF.

CDR3 sequence: CSASSLVGTDTQYF. CDR3 DNA sequence: TGCAGTGCCTCCTCTCTAGTGGGCACAGATACGCAGTATTTT. V usage is TRBV20-1 and J usage is TRBJ2-3; no clear D. V shed 6 bases and J shed 1 base, with 14 bases lying between them. The CDR3 spans 14 residues. Germline V gene data show CDR1 as DFQATT and CDR2 as SNEGSKA (reference sequence).

The rearrangement joins TRBV7-2 to TRBJ2-3; D is perhaps TRBD2 (5 bases). CDR3 size: 16 residues. V lost 1 base and J 1 base, leaving 12 bases between the germline ends. The germline gives CDR1 SGHTA, CDR2 FQGNSA. The CDR3 nucleotides are TGTGCCAGCAGCTTAGGAGCGGACCCCCGCACAGATACGCAGTATTTT. It encodes CASSLGADPRTDTQYF. Supplemented by reference TRBV7-2 and TRBJ2-3, the full variable domain reads GAGVSQSPSNKVTEKGKDVELRCDPISGHTALYWYRQSLGQGLEFLIYFQGNSAPDKSGLPSDRFSAERTGGSVSTLTIQRTQQEDSAVYLCASSLGADPRTDTQYFGPGTRLTVL.

The chain recombines TRBV20-1 with TRBJ2-1; 11 nucleotides line up with TRBD2. The CDR3 has 18 residues. Germline trimming cut 3 bases from V and 0 bases from J; bases unmatched to any gene: 10. Per germline, CDR1 DFQATT and CDR2 SNEGSKA (reference sequence). In nucleotides, the CDR3 is TGCAGTGCTAGTCTGGGACTAGCGGAGACCGGCTCCTACAATGAGCAGTTCTTC. Protein: CSASLGLAETGSYNEQFF.

This chain connects TRBV7-9 to TRBJ2-5; unclear D gene. The CDR3 sequence is 13 residues long. Between the trimmed V and J ends, which lost 1 base and 5 bases, there was a span of 8 bases. In germline, CDR1 is SEHNR, CDR2 FQNEAQ (reference sequence). This CDR3 reads CASSLDSLETQYF. As DNA, the CDR3 is TGTGCCAGCAGCTTAGACAGTCTGGAGACCCAGTACTTC.

This clonotype has ten or more counts. The chain has TRBV5-6 and TRBJ2-7; D ambiguous. In germline, CDR1 is SGHDT, CDR2 YYEEEE. This CDR3 contains 13 residues. V dropped 4 bases and J dropped 2 bases, with 10 bases sitting between them. The CDR3 nucleotides are TGTGCCAGCAGCCTTCTGAACACCTACGAGCAGTACTTC. This translates into CASSLLNTYEQYF.

This clonotype showed up many times. This chain links TRBV4-1 with TRBJ2-7; D not resolved. Germline assignment: CDR1 MGHRA and CDR2 YSYEKL. The ends were cut back, 2 bases at V and 1 base at J, with 18 bases in the middle. This CDR3 is built from 17 residues. The CDR3 sequence is CASSQPTGDPRSYEQYF. For the CDR3, the DNA is TGCGCCAGCAGCCAACCTACGGGCGATCCAAGGTCCTACGAGCAGTACTTC.

The chain has TRBV7-9 and TRBJ2-7, with 11 bases identical to TRBD1. The CDR3 loop spans 16 amino acids. V was pared by 4 bases and J by 1 base, with 6 bases of the junction left unmatched. Looked up from germline, CDR1 is SEHNR and CDR2 is FQNEAQ (reference sequence). In DNA, the CDR3 is TGTGCCAGCAGCTCCTGGACAGGGGGCAAGTCCTACGAGCAGTACTTC. Amino acid sequence: CASSSWTGGKSYEQYF.

This rearrangement joins TRBV18 to TRBJ2-4; tentatively, D is TRBD1 (6 bases). CDR3 length: 16 amino acids. V was pared by 0 bases and J by 0 bases, with 9 bases between. Germline loops: CDR1 KGHSH, CDR2 LQKENI. Written as DNA, the CDR3 is TGTGCCAGCTCACCACCGGGGGCGCTAGCCAAAAACATTCAGTACTTC. This translates into CASSPPGALAKNIQYF.

At least ten counts were recorded for this clonotype. This sequence joins TRBV2 and TRBJ2-7; D is ambiguous. Per germline, CDR1 SNHLY and CDR2 FYNNEI. This CDR3 is built from 11 residues. V lost 2 bases and J lost 3, with 2 bases in between. The CDR3, as DNA: TGTGCCAGCAGTGAAATCTACGAGCAGTACTTC. It encodes CASSEIYEQYF.

The chain carries TRBV4-3 and TRBJ2-2; TRBD1 agrees at 11 bases. The CDR3 is 16 amino acids. V lost 4 bases and J lost 4; bases outside the gene matches: 5. Germline V gene sequence: CDR1 LGHNA, CDR2 YSLEER. CDR3 residues: CASSRRTGGVTGELFF. CDR3 nucleotides: TGCGCCAGCAGCCGTCGGACAGGGGGCGTCACCGGGGAGCTGTTTTTT.

CDR3 residues: CASRLYGEAEWNEQFF. The CDR3 coding sequence is TGTGCCAGCAGGCTCTACGGGGAAGCGGAGTGGAATGAGCAGTTCTTC. This chain joins TRBV6-1 and TRBJ2-1; D is perhaps TRBD2 (5 bases). The germline V and J ends were trimmed by 6 bases and 7 bases, with 22 bases remaining between them. The CDR3 is made up of 16 amino acids. Germline-derived CDR1 and CDR2 are MNHNS and SASEGT.

This clonotype was counted many times. The chain is built from TRBV14 and TRBJ2-3; D possibly uses TRBD1 or TRBD2 (5 bases each). Germline V gene data show CDR1 as SGHDN and CDR2 as FVKESK. The CDR3 has 15 residues. The V gene lost 0 bases and the J gene lost 4 bases, with 11 bases spanning the gap. The CDR3 reads CASSQDTRGADTQYF. CDR3 sequence (DNA): TGTGCCAGCAGCCAAGATACGAGAGGGGCAGATACGCAGTATTTT. Complete variable domain (other parts from reference TRBV14 and TRBJ2-3): EAGVTQFPSHSVIEKGQTVTLRCDPISGHDNLYWYRRVMGKEIKFLLHFVKESKQDESGMPNNRFLAERTGGTYSTLKVQPAELEDSGVYFCASSQDTRGADTQYFGPGTRLTVL.

This clonotype occurred many times. The chain carries TRBV7-2 and TRBJ2-2, with TRBD2 matching over 11 bases. Germline CDR1 is SGHTA and CDR2 is FQGNSA. J lost 4 bases, V lost 2 bases, and 3 bases had no gene match. This CDR3 comprises 16 residues. The CDR3 DNA sequence: TGTGCCAGCAGCTTATACGGGACTAGCGGCACCGGGGAGCTGTTTTTT. Its protein product is CASSLYGTSGTGELFF.

Ten or more counts support this clonotype. This chain connects TRBV27 to TRBJ2-7; D call uncertain. Germline V gene sequence: CDR1 MNHEY, CDR2 SMNVEV (reference sequence). V gave up 5 bases and J gave up 2 bases, with 10 bases separating them. The CDR3 is 13 amino acids. CDR3 region: CASSLRPTYEQYF. The CDR3 DNA is TGTGCCAGCAGTCTCAGGCCCACCTACGAGCAGTACTTC.

This clonotype came up a few times. The rearrangement uses TRBV27 and TRBJ2-7, with D possibly TRBD2 on 6 matching bases. There are 14 residues in the CDR3. The V end was cut by 2 bases, the J end by 5 bases, with 13 bases between. Germline CDR1 reads MNHEY; CDR2 reads SMNVEV (reference sequence). The CDR3 DNA is TGTGCCAGCAGTTTAGGCGGACTACCCAACGAGCAGTACTTC. As protein: CASSLGGLPNEQYF.

V usage is TRBV5-1 and J usage is TRBJ2-5, with 9 bases lining up with TRBD1. V lost 4 bases and J lost 1; bases outside the gene matches: 5. Germline CDR1 reads SGHRS; CDR2 reads YFSETQ. CDR3 length: 15 amino acids. The DNA of the CDR3 is TGCGCCAGCAGCGGTAGGACAGGGGCCCAAGAGACCCAGTACTTC. Its protein is CASSGRTGAQETQYF.

The V and J genes are TRBV28 and TRBJ2-5, with 10 bases that match TRBD1. Germline values: CDR1 MDHEN, CDR2 SYDVKM. The CDR3 consists of 14 residues. V shed 3 bases, J shed 6 bases, and the junction held 4 bases outside the gene matches. CDR3 region: CASSFRDRGKTQYF. CDR3 sequence (DNA): TGTGCCAGCAGTTTCCGGGACAGGGGAAAGACCCAGTACTTC.